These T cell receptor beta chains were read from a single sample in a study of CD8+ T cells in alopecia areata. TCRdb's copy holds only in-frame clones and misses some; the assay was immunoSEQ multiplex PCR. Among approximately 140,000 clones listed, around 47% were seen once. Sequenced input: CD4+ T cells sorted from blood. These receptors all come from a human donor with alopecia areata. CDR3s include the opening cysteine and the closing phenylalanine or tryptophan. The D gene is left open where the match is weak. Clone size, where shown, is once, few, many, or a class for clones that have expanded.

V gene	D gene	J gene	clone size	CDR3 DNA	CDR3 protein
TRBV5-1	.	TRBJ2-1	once	TGCGCCAGCAGCTGGGGGACTGTCAATGAGCAGTTCTTC	CASSWGTVNEQFF
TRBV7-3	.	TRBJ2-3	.	TGTGCCAGCAGCTTGGTCCCCCCAGGCACAGATACGCAGTATTTT	CASSLVPPGTDTQYF
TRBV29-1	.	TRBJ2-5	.	TGCAGCGTTGAAATGGCCCAAGAGACCCAGTACTTC	CSVEMAQETQYF
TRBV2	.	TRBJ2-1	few	TGTGCCAGCAGTGAACTAGGTAGCTCCTACAATGAGCAGTTCTTC	CASSELGSSYNEQFF
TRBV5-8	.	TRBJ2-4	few	TGTGCCAGCAGCTTGCGATACGGTGGGGACATTCAGTACTTC	CASSLRYGGDIQYF
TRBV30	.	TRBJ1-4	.	TGTGCCTGGAATGGTTTGCCGGCCCACAATGAAAAACTGTTTTTT	CAWNGLPAHNEKLFF
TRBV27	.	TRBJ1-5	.	TGTGCCAGCAGCCCAAGGGTGGGCATAAGCAATCAGCCCCAGCATTTT	CASSPRVGISNQPQHF
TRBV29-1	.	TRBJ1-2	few	TGCAGCGTTGAAGTTAACGGGAACTATGGCTACACCTTC	CSVEVNGNYGYTF
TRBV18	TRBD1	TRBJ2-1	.	TGTGCCAGCTCAGGGGACAGGGGACAATCCTCCTACAATGAGCAGTTCTTC	CASSGDRGQSSYNEQFF
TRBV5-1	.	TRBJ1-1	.	TGCGCCAGCAGCTTGGACCCCGGGTGGGCTGAAGCTTTCTTT	CASSLDPGWAEAFF
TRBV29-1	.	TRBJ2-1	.	TGCAGCGTTGAACCAGCCCTACCACTGACTGACAATGAGCAGTTCTTC	CSVEPALPLTDNEQFF
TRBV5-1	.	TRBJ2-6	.	TGCGCCAGCAGCTCGGCGGCGGCTGGGGCCAACGTCCTGACTTTC	CASSSAAAGANVLTF
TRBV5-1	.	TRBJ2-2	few	TGCGCCAGCACGGTTGACACCGGGGAGCTGTTTTTT	CASTVDTGELFF
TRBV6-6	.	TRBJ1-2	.	TGTGCCAGCAGTCCAGACAGTAACTATGGCTACACCTTC	CASSPDSNYGYTF
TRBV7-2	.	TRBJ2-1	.	TGTGCCAGCAGCCCCAGGTGGCAGTACAATGAGCAGTTCTTC	CASSPRWQYNEQFF
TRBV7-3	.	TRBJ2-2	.	TGTGCCAGCAGCCCCTCCGGCTTCACCGGGGAGCTGTTTTTT	CASSPSGFTGELFF
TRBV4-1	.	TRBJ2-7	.	TGCGCCAGCAGCCAAGATCTAAGCGAGCAGTACTTC	CASSQDLSEQYF
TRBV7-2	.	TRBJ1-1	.	TGTGCCAGCAGGTATACCAACACTGAAGCTTTCTTT	CASRYTNTEAFF
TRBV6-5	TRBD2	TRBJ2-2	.	TGTGCCAGCAGTTACCCCAGCGGGAGGAGGACCGGGGAGCTGTTTTTT	CASSYPSGRRTGELFF
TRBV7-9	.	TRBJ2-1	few	TGTGCCAGCAGCCCCCGGATTAAAGGAGGGCCGTTCAATGAGCAGTTCTTC	CASSPRIKGGPFNEQFF